The clone carrying this TCR beta chain was counted at least ten times. The DNA ends 3 residues before the CDR3 does, and the rest of the CDR3 is filled in from the germline J gene. The assay was immunoSEQ multiplex PCR, and TCRdb's table has in-frame clones only and misses some. The sample shows about 52,000 clones, none of them appearing just once. The V end was cut by 6 bases, the J end by 3 bases, with 14 bases between. The CDR3 is 13 residues long. Germline lookup yields CDR1 DFQATT and CDR2 SNEGSKA (reference sequence). The sample originates from a study of T cell clonality in common variable immunodeficiency.

This receptor was identified in a person between 18 and 69 years old in good health. The V gene is TRBV20-1, the J gene TRBJ1-1; tentative D call: TRBD1 (5 bases). The sample consisted of peripheral blood mononuclear cells. The sequenced part of the CDR3 DNA is TGCAGTGCCCCTGCAGGGTGGGACACTGAA. Translating gives CSAPAGWDTE. The full CDR3 reads CSAPAGWDTEAFF.